This T cell receptor beta chain appears in the sequencing data of a study of shared clonotypes between healthy human individuals. Between the trimmed V and J ends, which lost 0 bases and 8 bases, there was a span of 11 bases. Germline V gene sequence: CDR1 SGHNT, CDR2 YYREEE (reference sequence). The CDR3 is made up of 14 amino acids. Produced via immunoSEQ multiplex PCR; TCRdb's table is partial and in-frame only. Of a few million clones listed, approximately 93% are singletons. The sample was naive CD4+ T cells from PBMCs. The subset: CD45RA+ positively selected. The clonotype comes from a man aged 18 to 35 in good health. Some clones in this sample may be carry-over from other donors' samples. This chain joins TRBV5-4 and TRBJ1-4; no firm D call. Here the CDR3 DNA reads TGTGCCAGCAGCTTGGTTGGCAGTAGGGAAAAACTGTTTTTT. Translated: CASSLVGSREKLFF.